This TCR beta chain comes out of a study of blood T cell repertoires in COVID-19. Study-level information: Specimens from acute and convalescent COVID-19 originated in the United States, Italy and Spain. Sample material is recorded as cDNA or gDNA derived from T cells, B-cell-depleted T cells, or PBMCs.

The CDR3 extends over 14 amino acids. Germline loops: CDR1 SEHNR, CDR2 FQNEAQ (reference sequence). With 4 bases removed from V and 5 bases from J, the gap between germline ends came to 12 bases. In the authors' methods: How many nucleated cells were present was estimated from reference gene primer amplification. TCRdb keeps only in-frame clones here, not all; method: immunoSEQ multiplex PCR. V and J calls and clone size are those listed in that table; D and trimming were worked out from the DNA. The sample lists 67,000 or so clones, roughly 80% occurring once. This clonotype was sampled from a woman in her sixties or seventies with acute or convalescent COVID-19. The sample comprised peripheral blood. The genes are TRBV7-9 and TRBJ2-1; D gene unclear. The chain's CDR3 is CASSYGFWDNEQFF. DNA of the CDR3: TGTGCCAGCAGCTACGGGTTTTGGGACAATGAGCAGTTCTTC.